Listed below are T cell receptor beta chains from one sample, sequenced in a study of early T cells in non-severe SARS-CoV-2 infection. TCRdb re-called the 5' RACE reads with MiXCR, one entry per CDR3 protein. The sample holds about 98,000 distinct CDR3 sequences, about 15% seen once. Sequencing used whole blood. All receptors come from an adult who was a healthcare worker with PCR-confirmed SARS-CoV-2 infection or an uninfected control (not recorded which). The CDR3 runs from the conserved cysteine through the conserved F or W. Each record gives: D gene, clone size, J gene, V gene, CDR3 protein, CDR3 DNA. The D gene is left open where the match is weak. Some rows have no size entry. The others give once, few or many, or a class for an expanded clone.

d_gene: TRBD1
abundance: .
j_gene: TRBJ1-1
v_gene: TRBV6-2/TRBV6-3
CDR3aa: CASSYWPGGGTEAFF
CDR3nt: TGTGCCAGCAGTTACTGGCCAGGGGGTGGAACTGAAGCTTTCTTT

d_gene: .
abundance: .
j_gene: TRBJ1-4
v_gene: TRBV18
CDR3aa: CASSPRAGPNEKLFF
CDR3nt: TGTGCCAGCTCACCACGAGCGGGACCTAATGAAAAACTGTTTTTT

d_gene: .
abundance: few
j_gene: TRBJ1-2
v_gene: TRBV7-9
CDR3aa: CASSPPTLQHGYTF
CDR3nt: TGTGCCAGCAGCCCGCCCACGTTACAGCATGGCTACACCTTC

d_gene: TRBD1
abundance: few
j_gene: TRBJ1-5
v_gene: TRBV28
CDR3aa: CASSFGWTGSTYQPQHF
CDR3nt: TGTGCCAGCAGTTTTGGGTGGACAGGGTCGACCTATCAGCCCCAGCATTTT

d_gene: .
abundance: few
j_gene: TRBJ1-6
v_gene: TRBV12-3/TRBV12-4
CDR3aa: CASSYAVNSPLHF
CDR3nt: TGTGCCAGCAGTTATGCGGTTAATTCACCCCTCCACTTT

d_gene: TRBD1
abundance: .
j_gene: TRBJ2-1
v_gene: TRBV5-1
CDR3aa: CASSVQGNNEQFF
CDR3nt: TGCGCCAGCAGCGTACAGGGGAACAATGAGCAGTTCTTC

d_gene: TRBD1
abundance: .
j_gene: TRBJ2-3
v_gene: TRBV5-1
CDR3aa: CASSGGQGVADTQYF
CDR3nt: TGCGCCAGCAGCGGGGGACAGGGTGTTGCAGATACGCAGTATTTT

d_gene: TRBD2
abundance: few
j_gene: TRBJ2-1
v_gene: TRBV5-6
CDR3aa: CASSARTSGRRNEQFF
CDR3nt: TGTGCCAGCAGCGCCCGGACTAGCGGGAGGAGGAATGAGCAGTTCTTC

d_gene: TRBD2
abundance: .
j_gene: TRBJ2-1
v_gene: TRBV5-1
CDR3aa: CASSVASGTSPYNEQFF
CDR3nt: TGCGCCAGCAGCGTAGCTTCCGGGACTAGTCCCTACAATGAGCAGTTCTTC

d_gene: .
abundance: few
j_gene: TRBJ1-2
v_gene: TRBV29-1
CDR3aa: CSVDWGRESYGYTF
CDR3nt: TGCAGCGTTGATTGGGGAAGGGAAAGCTATGGCTACACCTTC

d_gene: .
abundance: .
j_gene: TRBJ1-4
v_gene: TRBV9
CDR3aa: CASSVGGTTNEKLFF
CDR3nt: TGTGCCAGCAGCGTAGGCGGAACAACTAATGAAAAACTGTTTTTT

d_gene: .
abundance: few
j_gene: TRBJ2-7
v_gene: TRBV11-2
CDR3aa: CASSLIGVEQYF
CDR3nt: TGTGCCAGCAGCTTAATAGGGGTCGAGCAGTACTTC

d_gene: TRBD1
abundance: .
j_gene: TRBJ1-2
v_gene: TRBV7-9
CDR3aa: CASPHGSDRDHGYTF
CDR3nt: TGTGCCAGCCCTCATGGCAGCGACAGGGATCATGGCTACACCTTC

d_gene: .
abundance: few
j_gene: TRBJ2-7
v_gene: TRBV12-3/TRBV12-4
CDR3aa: CASRGSGGYSYEQYF
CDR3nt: TGTGCCAGCAGAGGATCGGGGGGCTACTCCTACGAGCAGTACTTC

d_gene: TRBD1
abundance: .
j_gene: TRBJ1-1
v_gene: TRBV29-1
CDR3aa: CSVDRTGVMNTEAFF
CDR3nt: TGCAGCGTTGACAGGACAGGGGTCATGAACACTGAAGCTTTCTTT

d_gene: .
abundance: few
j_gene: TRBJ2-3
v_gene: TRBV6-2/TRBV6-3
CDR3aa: CASSPQGITDTQYF
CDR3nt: TGTGCCAGCAGTCCACAGGGAATCACAGATACGCAGTATTTT

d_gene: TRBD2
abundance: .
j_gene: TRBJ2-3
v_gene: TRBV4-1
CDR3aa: CASSPTTTRLAGGFGDTQYF
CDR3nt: TGCGCCAGCAGCCCAACAACCACTCGACTAGCGGGAGGGTTTGGAGATACGCAGTATTTT

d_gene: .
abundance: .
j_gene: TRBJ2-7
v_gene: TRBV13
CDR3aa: CASSLAVSSYEQYF
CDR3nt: TGTGCCAGCAGCTTAGCGGTCAGCTCCTACGAGCAGTACTTC

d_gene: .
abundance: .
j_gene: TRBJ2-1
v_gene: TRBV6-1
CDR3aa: CASSEGLYNEQFF
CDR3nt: TGTGCCAGCAGTGAGGGTCTTTACAATGAGCAGTTCTTC

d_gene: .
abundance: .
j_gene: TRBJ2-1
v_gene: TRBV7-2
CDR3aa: CASSLEPGHNEQFF
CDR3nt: TGTGCCAGCAGCTTAGAGCCGGGCCACAATGAGCAGTTCTTC

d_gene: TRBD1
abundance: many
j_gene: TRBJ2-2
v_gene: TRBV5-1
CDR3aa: CASTPRWTGQLGTGELFF
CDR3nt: TGCGCCAGCACCCCTAGGTGGACAGGCCAGCTAGGGACCGGGGAGCTGTTTTTT

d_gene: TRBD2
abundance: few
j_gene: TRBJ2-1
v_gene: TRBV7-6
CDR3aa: CASSPRLAAYNEQFF
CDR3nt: TGTGCCAGCAGCCCGAGACTAGCGGCCTACAATGAGCAGTTCTTC

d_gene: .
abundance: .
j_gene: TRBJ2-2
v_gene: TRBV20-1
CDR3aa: CSAKVARTGELFF
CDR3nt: TGCAGTGCTAAGGTAGCGCGAACCGGGGAGCTGTTTTTT

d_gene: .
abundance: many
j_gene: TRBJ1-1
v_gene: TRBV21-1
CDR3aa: CASSKGEGGTEAFF
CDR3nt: TGTGCCAGCAGCAAAGGGGAGGGAGGCACTGAAGCTTTCTTT

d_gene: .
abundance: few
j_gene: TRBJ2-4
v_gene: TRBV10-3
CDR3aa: CAISESGAKNIQYF
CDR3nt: TGTGCCATCAGTGAGTCAGGGGCCAAAAACATTCAGTACTTC

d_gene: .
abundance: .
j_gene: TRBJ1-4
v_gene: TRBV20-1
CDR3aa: CSARGGAGEKLFF
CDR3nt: TGCAGTGCTAGAGGGGGCGCAGGTGAAAAACTGTTTTTT

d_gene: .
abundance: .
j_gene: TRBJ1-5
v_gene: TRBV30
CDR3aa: CAWSEGAGTDSNQPQHF
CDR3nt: TGTGCCTGGAGTGAGGGTGCAGGTACCGATAGCAATCAGCCCCAGCATTTT

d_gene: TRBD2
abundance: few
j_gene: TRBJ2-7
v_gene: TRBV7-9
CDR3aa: CASSFEGLAGGEQYF
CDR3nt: TGTGCCAGCAGCTTTGAGGGGCTAGCGGGCGGAGAGCAGTACTTC

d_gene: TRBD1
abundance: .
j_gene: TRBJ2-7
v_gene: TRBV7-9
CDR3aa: CASSLTSGGLPYEQYF
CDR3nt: TGTGCCAGCAGCCTGACCTCAGGGGGTTTGCCCTACGAGCAGTACTTC

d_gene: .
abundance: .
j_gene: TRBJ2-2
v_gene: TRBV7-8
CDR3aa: CASSPRAHTRGNTGELFF
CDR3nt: TGTGCCAGCAGCCCAAGGGCGCACACGAGGGGCAACACCGGGGAGCTGTTTTTT